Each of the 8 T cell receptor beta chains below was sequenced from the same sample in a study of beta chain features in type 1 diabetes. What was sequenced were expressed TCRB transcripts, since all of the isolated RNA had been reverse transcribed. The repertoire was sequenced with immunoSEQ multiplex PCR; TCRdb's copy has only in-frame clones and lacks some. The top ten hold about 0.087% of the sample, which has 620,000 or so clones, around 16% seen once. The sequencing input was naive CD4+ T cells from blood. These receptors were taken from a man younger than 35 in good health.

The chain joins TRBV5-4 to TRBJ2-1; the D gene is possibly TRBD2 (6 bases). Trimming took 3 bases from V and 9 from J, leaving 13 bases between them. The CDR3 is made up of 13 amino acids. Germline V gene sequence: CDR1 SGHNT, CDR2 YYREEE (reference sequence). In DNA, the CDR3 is TGTGCCAGCAGCTCCCCTTGGGGGGTTGAGCAGTTCTTC. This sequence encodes CASSSPWGVEQFF. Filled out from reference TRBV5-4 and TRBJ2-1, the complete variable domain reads ETGVTQSPTHLIKTRGQQVTLRCSSQSGHNTVSWYQQALGQGPQFIFQYYREEENGRGNFPPRFSGLQFPNYSSELNVNALELDDSALYLCASSSPWGVEQFFGPGTRLTVL.

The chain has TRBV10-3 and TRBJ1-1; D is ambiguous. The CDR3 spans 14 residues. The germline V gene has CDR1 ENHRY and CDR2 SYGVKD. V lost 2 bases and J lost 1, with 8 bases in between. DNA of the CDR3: TGTGCCATCAGTGAGATCCGGAAGAACACTGAAGCTTTCTTT. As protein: CAISEIRKNTEAFF.

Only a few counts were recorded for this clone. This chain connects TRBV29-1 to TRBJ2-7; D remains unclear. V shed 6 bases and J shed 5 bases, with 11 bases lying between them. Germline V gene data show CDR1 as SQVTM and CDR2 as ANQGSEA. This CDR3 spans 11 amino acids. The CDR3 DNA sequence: TGCAGCGTAGAACATGGCGACGAGCAGTACTTC. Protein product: CSVEHGDEQYF.

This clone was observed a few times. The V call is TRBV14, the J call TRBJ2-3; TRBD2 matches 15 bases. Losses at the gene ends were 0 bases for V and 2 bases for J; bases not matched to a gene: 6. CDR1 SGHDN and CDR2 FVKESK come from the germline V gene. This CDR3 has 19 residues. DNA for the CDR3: TGTGCCAGCAGCCAAGATTGGACTAGCGGGAGGGAACTCACAGATACGCAGTATTTT. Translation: CASSQDWTSGRELTDTQYF.

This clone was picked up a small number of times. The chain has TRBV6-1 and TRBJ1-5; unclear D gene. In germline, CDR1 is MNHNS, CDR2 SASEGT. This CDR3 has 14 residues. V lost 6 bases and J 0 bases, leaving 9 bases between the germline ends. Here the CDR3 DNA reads TGTGCCAGCAGCGGAGAATATAGCAATCAGCCCCAGCATTTT. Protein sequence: CASSGEYSNQPQHF.

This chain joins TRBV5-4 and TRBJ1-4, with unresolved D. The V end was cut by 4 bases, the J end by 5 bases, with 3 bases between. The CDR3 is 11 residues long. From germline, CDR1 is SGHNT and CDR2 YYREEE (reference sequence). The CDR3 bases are TGTGCCAGCAGCCACAATGAAAAACTGTTTTTT. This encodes CASSHNEKLFF. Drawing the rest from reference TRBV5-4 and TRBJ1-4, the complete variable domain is ETGVTQSPTHLIKTRGQQVTLRCSSQSGHNTVSWYQQALGQGPQFIFQYYREEENGRGNFPPRFSGLQFPNYSSELNVNALELDDSALYLCASSHNEKLFFGSGTQLSVL.

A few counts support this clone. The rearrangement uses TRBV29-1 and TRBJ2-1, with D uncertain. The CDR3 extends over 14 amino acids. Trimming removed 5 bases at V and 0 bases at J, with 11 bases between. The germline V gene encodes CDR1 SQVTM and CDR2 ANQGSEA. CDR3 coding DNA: TGCAGCGTTCTCCGGGCGAGCTCCTACAATGAGCAGTTCTTC. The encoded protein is CSVLRASSYNEQFF.

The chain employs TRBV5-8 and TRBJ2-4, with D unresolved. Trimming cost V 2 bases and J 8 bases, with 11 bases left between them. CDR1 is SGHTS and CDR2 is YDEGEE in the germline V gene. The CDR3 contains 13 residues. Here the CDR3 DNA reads TGTGCCAGCAGCTTCGCTAGGACGGACATTCAGTACTTC. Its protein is CASSFARTDIQYF.